The rows below give T cell receptor beta chains drawn from one sample of a study of immune evolution from preneoplasia to lung adenocarcinoma. Clones were read by immunoSEQ multiplex PCR, and TCRdb kept only the in-frame ones, dropping some. The repertoire holds around 4,000 clones, with approximately 76% as singletons. What was sequenced was FFPE minimally invasive lung adenocarcinoma tissue. Receptors were obtained from a person aged 65 to 85 with lung adenocarcinoma. Each CDR3 is given with its conserved first and last residue. D genes are given only for firm matches. A row's size may be missing; if present it is once, few, many or a size class.

>-|TRBJ2-3|TRBV30|-
CAWSPGVDTQYF
TGTGCCTGGAGCCCTGGGGTAGATACGCAGTATTTT
>-|TRBJ1-4|TRBV4-3|-
CASSQVSSDEKLFF
TGCGCCAGCAGCCAAGTTTCATCGGATGAAAAACTGTTTTTT
>-|TRBJ2-7|TRBV27|-
CASSSVLSRILRGHEQYF
TGTGCCAGCAGTTCTGTGTTATCGCGGATCCTTCGGGGCCACGAGCAGTACTTC
>TRBD1|TRBJ2-1|TRBV7-9|-
CASSSLSGTGYNEQFF
TGTGCCAGCAGCTCCCTATCCGGGACAGGGTACAATGAGCAGTTCTTC
>-|TRBJ2-6|TRBV2|-
CASSERAAGANVLTF
TGTGCCAGCAGTGAGAGGGCAGCTGGGGCCAACGTCCTGACTTTC
>-|TRBJ1-2|TRBV4-1|-
CASSRDGQIGYGYTF
TGCGCCAGCAGCCGGGATGGACAGATAGGCTATGGCTACACCTTC
>-|TRBJ1-1|TRBV28|-
CASSRTLRKARNTEAFF
TGTGCCAGCAGTCGGACCTTACGGAAAGCCAGAAACACTGAAGCTTTCTTT
>TRBD1|TRBJ1-2|TRBV29-1|-
CSVAGRGGYTF
TGCAGCGTTGCTGGCAGGGGGGGCTACACCTTC
>-|TRBJ2-5|TRBV19|-
CASSIGQGGPYQETQYF
TGTGCCAGTAGTATCGGCCAGGGAGGTCCGTACCAAGAGACCCAGTACTTC
>-|TRBJ2-5|TRBV5-1|-
CASSLELARSTQYF
TGCGCCAGCAGCTTGGAATTAGCCAGGAGTACCCAGTACTTC
>TRBD2|TRBJ2-5|TRBV14|once
CASRTSGSQETQYF
TGTGCCAGTAGGACTAGCGGGAGTCAGGAGACCCAGTACTTC
>TRBD1|TRBJ1-2|TRBV5-4|-
CASTRTGAYGYTF
TGTGCCAGCACCCGGACAGGGGCCTATGGCTACACCTTC
>-|TRBJ1-1|TRBV6-6|once
CASRQNRDANTEAFF
TGTGCCAGCAGACAAAACCGGGACGCCAACACTGAAGCTTTCTTT
>-|TRBJ1-3|TRBV29-1|-
CSVEKNTIYF
TGCAGCGTTGAAAAGAACACCATATATTTT
>TRBD1|TRBJ2-3|TRBV7-6|few
CASSFTGGLGDTQYF
TGTGCCAGCAGCTTTACAGGGGGTTTGGGAGATACGCAGTATTTT
>-|TRBJ2-1|TRBV5-1|-
CASSFNARTSEEQFF
TGCGCCAGCAGCTTCAACGCGCGCACCAGCGAAGAGCAGTTCTTC
>-|TRBJ2-1|TRBV7-8|-
CASSKTRILSNEQFF
TGTGCCAGCAGCAAGACTAGGATTCTTAGCAATGAGCAGTTCTTC
>TRBD1|TRBJ2-7|TRBV6-5|-
CASRSVGQGYEQYF
TGTGCCAGCAGATCCGTAGGACAGGGGTACGAGCAGTACTTC
>-|TRBJ2-1|TRBV5-5|-
CASSFDFGTKQFF
TGTGCCAGCAGCTTTGACTTCGGGACAAAGCAGTTCTTC
>-|TRBJ1-4|TRBV27|few
CASSFVPVEKLFF
TGTGCCAGCAGTTTCGTCCCCGTTGAAAAACTGTTTTTT
>TRBD2|TRBJ2-5|TRBV29-1|-
CSVEGLAGGRETQYF
TGCAGCGTTGAAGGGCTAGCGGGGGGACGGGAGACCCAGTACTTC
>-|TRBJ1-1|TRBV18|-
CASSPTEKDTEAFF
TGTGCCAGCTCACCAACCGAGAAGGACACTGAAGCTTTCTTT
>-|TRBJ2-7|TRBV7-2|-
CASSLIASEQYF
TGTGCCAGCAGCTTAATAGCAAGCGAGCAGTACTTC
>-|TRBJ2-3|TRBV5-4|-
CASSVDRASTDTQYF
TGTGCCAGCAGCGTCGACCGGGCTAGCACAGATACGCAGTATTTT
>TRBD1|TRBJ1-2|TRBV28|-
CASSPDRVYGYTF
TGTGCCAGCAGCCCGGACAGGGTGTATGGCTACACCTTC
>-|TRBJ1-2|TRBV7-8|-
CASSLQGTSGYTF
TGTGCCAGCAGCTTACAGGGTACGAGCGGCTACACCTTC